This entry is about one TCR beta chain. Its antigen is unknown. Trimming stripped 10 bases from V and 0 bases from J, with 12 bases between. Per germline, CDR1 MNHEY and CDR2 SMNVEV (reference sequence). The CDR3 runs 14 residues. This entry comes from a study of beta chain features in type 1 diabetes. Broader study findings: Type 1 diabetes patients showed fewer insertions and more deletions at VDJ junctions. Patients and controls would share equally any PCR tilt toward shorter templates.

The authors reverse transcribed all of the isolated RNA, so sequencing captured expressed TCRB transcripts. It was found that naive, central memory and regulatory T cell samples averaged about 3.5 million reads. TCRdb's copy holds only in-frame clones and misses some; the assay was immunoSEQ multiplex PCR. The profile shows about 900,000 clones, under 20% of them singletons. The source is a woman in her late teens or twenties in good health. The V call is TRBV27, the J call TRBJ2-2; TRBD1 might be the D (5 bases). The sequencing input was naive CD4+ T cells from blood. This chain's CDR3 is CATLSRANTGELFF. The CDR3 DNA reads TGTGCCACCCTAAGCAGGGCGAACACCGGGGAGCTGTTTTTT.